This T cell receptor (beta chain) derives from a study of naive and memory T cell subsets. General observations from the study: Over 90% of naive TCR sequences appeared only once after error correction, unlike memory subsets.

Comment on this clonotype: The antigen remains undetermined.

The CDR3 covers 13 residues. The germline gives CDR1 SGHTA, CDR2 FQGNSA. Trimming left V 5 bases short and J 5 bases short, with 10 bases between. Both TRBC1 and TRBC2 were covered by a beta constant-region primer of two equimolar oligonucleotides. Four rounds of PCR amplified the ligated cDNA using nested alpha and beta constant-region primers plus SP2. TCRdb passed the UMI-ligation and nested PCR reads through MiXCR, listing each CDR3 protein once. Of 95,000 to 150,000 distinct CDR3 sequences in the sample, around a third were seen once. The chain carries TRBV7-2 and TRBJ1-3; maybe TRBD1 (6 bases). The sequence came from a human donor in good health. Sequencing was carried out using central memory CD4+ T cells from blood. The CDR3 spells CASSPGQRNTIYF. The DNA for the CDR3 is TGTGCCAGCAGCCCGGGACAACGAAACACCATATATTTT.